A single T cell receptor (beta chain) is shown here with its context. Its antigen is undetermined. The data stem from a study of CXCR3-negative and CXCR3-positive naive CD8 T cells. The study's findings and limits: In CXCR3-positive naive cells, the TRB CDR3s were more hydrophobic than in CXCR3-negative naive cells.

Germline assignment: CDR1 SGHVS and CDR2 FNYEAQ. The CDR3 loop spans 14 amino acids. Carrying UMI labels, the TRB cDNA libraries were prepared through 5' RACE. From its re-call of the 5' RACE reads, TCRdb lists each CDR3 protein once, without DNA. The sample table includes approximately 90,000 distinct CDR3 sequences. The J gene is TRBJ2-7, the V gene TRBV7-6. Sequencing was done on a sample of naive CXCR3+ CD8+ T cells from blood. As for subset: CD45RO-CCR7+CD27+CD95- naive CD8+ T cells expressing CXCR3 (TNR3+). This TCR came from a human donor in good health. Some clones in this sample may be carry-over from other donors' samples. CDR3 sequence: CASSLEPQAYEQYF. The variable domain in full, completed from reference TRBV7-6 and TRBJ2-7, reads GAGVSQSPRYKVTKRGQDVALRCDPISGHVSLYWYRQALGQGPEFLTYFNYEAQQDKSGLPNDRFSAERPEGSISTLTIQRTEQRDSAMYRCASSLEPQAYEQYFGPGTRLTVT.